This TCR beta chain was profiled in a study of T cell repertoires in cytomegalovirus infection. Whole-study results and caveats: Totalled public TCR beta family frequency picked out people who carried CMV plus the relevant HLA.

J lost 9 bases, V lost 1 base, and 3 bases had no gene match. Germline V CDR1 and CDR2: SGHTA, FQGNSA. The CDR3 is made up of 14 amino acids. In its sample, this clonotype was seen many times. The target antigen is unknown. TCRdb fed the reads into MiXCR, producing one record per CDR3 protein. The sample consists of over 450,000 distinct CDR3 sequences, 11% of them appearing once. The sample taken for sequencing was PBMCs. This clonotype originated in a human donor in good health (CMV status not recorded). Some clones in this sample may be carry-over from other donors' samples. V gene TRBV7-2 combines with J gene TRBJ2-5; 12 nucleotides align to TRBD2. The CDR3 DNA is TGTGCCAGCAGCTTAGAGGGACTAGCGGGTTCCCAGTACTTC. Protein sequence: CASSLEGLAGSQYF.